The next 22 T cell receptor beta chains were all read from a single sample in a study of control samples from healthy donors and cancer patients. Some clones are missing from TCRdb's copy, which holds only in-frame ones; the method was immunoSEQ multiplex PCR. The table includes about 44,000 clones, over 75% detected once. The specimen sequenced was PBMCs. These receptors were taken from a woman aged 55-69 years with lung cancer.

This chain joins TRBV14 and TRBJ2-7, with D unresolved. This CDR3 comprises 13 residues. V shed 7 bases and J shed 2 bases, with 12 bases lying between them. Germline V lookup: CDR1 SGHDN, CDR2 FVKESK. The CDR3 DNA reads TGTGCCAGCAACCCACTCGGAACCTACGAGCAGTACTTC. Protein sequence: CASNPLGTYEQYF.

The chain employs TRBV5-4 and TRBJ1-2; D remains unclear. The CDR3 runs to 14 residues. Between the trimmed V and J ends, which lost 0 bases and 8 bases, there was a span of 14 bases. Germline lookup yields CDR1 SGHNT and CDR2 YYREEE (reference sequence). This CDR3 is CASSLERSLRGYTF. DNA for the CDR3: TGTGCCAGCAGCTTGGAACGGAGCCTTAGGGGCTACACCTTC.

The genes are TRBV4-1 and TRBJ1-1; the D gene is possibly TRBD1 (5 bases). Germline loops: CDR1 MGHRA, CDR2 YSYEKL. The V gene lost 1 base and the J gene lost 2 bases, with 11 bases spanning the gap. The CDR3 contains 15 residues. CDR3 residues: CASSQAGQGNTEAFF. CDR3 in DNA: TGCGCCAGCAGCCAAGCTGGGCAGGGTAACACTGAAGCTTTCTTT.

The chain has TRBV5-1 and TRBJ1-3; D unresolved. CDR1 is SGHRS and CDR2 is YFSETQ in the germline V gene. V was cut by 7 bases and J by 0 bases, with 11 bases left in between. The CDR3 covers 14 residues. CDR3 bases: TGCGCCAGCCGGCCATCGGGCTCTGGAAACACCATATATTTT. This translates into CASRPSGSGNTIYF.

The rearrangement joins TRBV7-2 to TRBJ1-2; 8 nucleotides line up with TRBD1. The V gene end was trimmed by 1 base and the J gene end by 2 bases; junction bases not matched to a gene: 3. Germline values: CDR1 SGHTA, CDR2 FQGNSA. The CDR3 totals 15 residues. This CDR3 reads CASSLGAGGNYGYTF. DNA for the CDR3: TGTGCCAGCAGCTTAGGGGCAGGGGGCAACTATGGCTACACCTTC. Drawing the rest from reference TRBV7-2 and TRBJ1-2, the complete variable domain is GAGVSQSPSNKVTEKGKDVELRCDPISGHTALYWYRQSLGQGLEFLIYFQGNSAPDKSGLPSDRFSAERTGGSVSTLTIQRTQQEDSAVYLCASSLGAGGNYGYTFGSGTRLTVV.

The rearrangement links TRBV11-2 to TRBJ2-1; no reliable D call. CDR1 SGHAT and CDR2 FQNNGV come from the germline V gene. This CDR3 is built from 13 residues. With 5 bases removed from V and 10 bases from J, the gap between germline ends came to 15 bases. CDR3 nucleotides: TGTGCCAGCAGCATGGGCTTCGTGAGCGAGCAGTTCTTC. Translation: CASSMGFVSEQFF.

This rearrangement joins TRBV11-3 to TRBJ2-3; D perhaps matches TRBD2 (6 bases). V shed 5 bases and J shed 7 bases, with 16 bases lying between them. In germline, CDR1 is SGHNT, CDR2 YENEEA. CDR3 length: 14 residues. CDR3 protein: CASSMGGGPNTQYF. In nucleotides, the CDR3 is TGTGCCAGCAGCATGGGAGGAGGGCCGAATACGCAGTATTTT.

The V gene is TRBV5-1, the J gene TRBJ2-5; 11 nucleotides agree with TRBD1. The junction had 5 bases not matched to a gene; V was cut back by 4 bases and J by 6 bases. Germline loops: CDR1 SGHRS, CDR2 YFSETQ. The CDR3 loop spans 14 amino acids. The CDR3 region is CASSRTGGGKTQYF. The CDR3 DNA reads as TGCGCCAGCAGCAGGACAGGGGGCGGAAAGACCCAGTACTTC.

The rearrangement joins TRBV9 to TRBJ1-5; D remains unclear. Per germline, CDR1 SGDLS and CDR2 YYNGEE. This CDR3 comprises 13 residues. Between the trimmed V and J ends, which lost 0 bases and 8 bases, there was a span of 9 bases. The DNA of the CDR3 is TGTGCCAGCAGCGTAGCCCCCGAAGAGCCCCAGCATTTT. It translates to CASSVAPEEPQHF.

This clone was observed a single time. This chain links TRBV5-1 with TRBJ1-2; D may be TRBD1 (5 bases). CDR3 length: 14 amino acids. Trimming stripped 0 bases from V and 2 bases from J, with 8 bases between. Germline V gene data show CDR1 as SGHRS and CDR2 as YFSETQ. As DNA, the CDR3 is TGCGCCAGCAGCTTGGGGGGGGGAAACTATGGCTACACCTTC. Encoded protein: CASSLGGGNYGYTF. Using reference TRBV5-1 and TRBJ1-2 for the parts outside the CDR3, the full variable domain is KAGVTQTPRYLIKTRGQQVTLSCSPISGHRSVSWYQQTPGQGLQFLFEYFSETQRNKGNFPGRFSGRQFSNSRSEMNVSTLELGDSALYLCASSLGGGNYGYTFGSGTRLTVV.

This chain connects TRBV29-1 to TRBJ2-1, with TRBD2 matching 8 bases. Trimming at V came to 7 bases and at J to 4 bases, leaving 9 bases not matched to a gene. CDR3 length: 14 residues. Per the germline V gene, CDR1 is SQVTM and CDR2 is ANQGSEA. CDR3 region: CSAPKRESYNEQFF. In DNA, the CDR3 is TGCAGCGCTCCCAAGCGGGAGTCGTACAATGAGCAGTTCTTC.

The genes are TRBV7-6 and TRBJ1-1; 8 positions match TRBD1. The germline V gene encodes CDR1 SGHVS and CDR2 FNYEAQ. Germline trimming cut 5 bases from V and 3 bases from J; bases unmatched to any gene: 5. CDR3 length equals 14 residues. The CDR3 is CASSRKTGDTEAFF. For the CDR3, the DNA is TGTGCCAGCAGCCGGAAGACAGGGGACACTGAAGCTTTCTTT.

V and J are TRBV19 and TRBJ1-1; 8 bases match TRBD1. V gave up 5 bases and J gave up 3 bases; unmatched junction bases: 5. The CDR3 covers 14 residues. CDR1 LNHDA and CDR2 SQIVND come from the germline V gene (reference sequence). CDR3 region: CASSPRDRYTEAFF. The CDR3 nucleotides are TGTGCCAGTAGTCCACGGGACAGGTACACTGAAGCTTTCTTT.

The J gene is TRBJ2-7, the V gene TRBV19; 10 nucleotides match TRBD1. The CDR3 contains 15 residues. The trim removed 5 bases at V and 2 bases at J, leaving 6 bases unmatched. Germline-derived CDR1 and CDR2 are LNHDA and SQIVND (reference sequence). This CDR3 is CASSDRGQGPYEQYF. The CDR3 nucleotides read TGTGCCAGTAGTGATCGGGGACAGGGGCCCTACGAGCAGTACTTC.

The chain carries TRBV5-4 and TRBJ2-7; no clear D. The germline V gene encodes CDR1 SGHNT and CDR2 YYREEE (reference sequence). The CDR3 has 12 amino acids. V was pared by 0 bases and J by 6 bases, with 7 bases between. In nucleotides, the CDR3 is TGTGCCAGCAGCTTGGCCCCCTCCGAGCAGTACTTC. Its protein is CASSLAPSEQYF.

This clone was picked up a small number of times. The chain's CDR3 is CASRSGTSINEQFF. DNA of the CDR3: TGCGCCAGCAGGTCCGGGACTAGCATCAATGAGCAGTTCTTC. The chain is built from TRBV4-1 and TRBJ2-1, with 9 nucleotides matching TRBD2. The germline gives CDR1 MGHRA, CDR2 YSYEKL. The length of the CDR3 is 14 residues. Germline trimming cut 6 bases from V and 6 bases from J; bases unmatched to any gene: 6.

In its sample, this clone was seen a few times. V gene TRBV15 combines with J gene TRBJ2-2; tentative D call: TRBD2 (5 bases). Germline lookup yields CDR1 LNHNV and CDR2 YYDKDF (reference sequence). The CDR3 has 14 residues. Trimming removed 4 bases from V and 1 base from J, with 7 bases in between. The CDR3 is CATSIGVNTGELFF. In nucleotides, the CDR3 is TGTGCCACCAGCATCGGGGTGAACACCGGGGAGCTGTTTTTT.

In DNA, the CDR3 is TGTGCCAGCAGTTCTACTAGCGGGAGTAAAGAGACCCAGTACTTC. This translates into CASSSTSGSKETQYF. This rearrangement joins TRBV6-6 to TRBJ2-5; 11 positions match TRBD2. Germline values: CDR1 MNHNY, CDR2 SVGAGI (reference sequence). The CDR3 totals 15 residues. V lost 4 bases, J lost 3 bases, and 4 bases stayed unmatched.

This clone showed up just once. This chain joins TRBV4-1 and TRBJ1-4, with D uncertain. CDR1 and CDR2 (germline): MGHRA, YSYEKL. This CDR3 has 15 amino acids. The V gene lost 1 base and the J gene lost 2 bases, with 8 bases spanning the gap. CDR3 loop: CASSQVGQTNEKLFF. The CDR3 nucleotides are TGCGCCAGCAGCCAAGTCGGGCAGACTAATGAAAAACTGTTTTTT.

The chain combines TRBV3-1 (or the pseudogene TRBV3-2) with TRBJ2-5; 15 bases align to TRBD2. The CDR3 totals 16 residues. V dropped 3 bases and J dropped 5; count of bases not matched to a gene: 4. Looked up from germline, CDR1 is LGHDT and CDR2 is YNNKEL (reference sequence). CDR3: CASSHGLAGGGETQYF. The CDR3 DNA is TGTGCCAGCAGCCACGGACTAGCGGGAGGGGGGGAGACCCAGTACTTC.

The chain employs TRBV10-3 and TRBJ2-5, with TRBD1 matching over 7 bases. Looked up from germline, CDR1 is ENHRY and CDR2 is SYGVKD. With V trimmed by 4 bases and J by 4 bases, 6 bases remained unmatched. The CDR3 totals 14 residues. The CDR3, as DNA: TGTGCCATCAGTGTACAGGGGCCGCGAGAGACCCAGTACTTC. This sequence encodes CAISVQGPRETQYF.

V usage is TRBV5-6 and J usage is TRBJ2-1; 11 bases align to TRBD2. Germline trimming cut 6 bases from V and 7 bases from J; bases unmatched to any gene: 9. CDR3 length: 15 amino acids. Germline CDR1 is SGHDT and CDR2 is YYEEEE. The CDR3 DNA reads as TGTGCCAGCAACAAGCCCCGGACTAGCGGGAATGAGCAGTTCTTC. Amino acid sequence: CASNKPRTSGNEQFF.